This T cell receptor (beta chain) is drawn from a study of breast tumors, draining lymph nodes, adjacent tissues (dated by TCRdb to between 2015 and 2016). Study-wide context: The study compared TCR beta repertoires across tumor, adjacent nontumor tissue and axillary lymph nodes from breast cancer patients. In human breast cancer, the study set out to evaluate how tumor, surrounding tissue and draining lymph node repertoires relate to one another and whether T cells may move between these sites. What the study reported, not specific to this receptor: The data were judged consistent with most tumor T cells deriving from the lymph node and then expanding within tumor tissue. T-cell repertoire diversity in tumors was found to be lower than in lymph nodes but higher than in nontumor tissue, and preferential V and J gene usage was observed. The conclusion that tumor T cells originate in lymph nodes was presented as consistent with a hypothesis rather than as directly demonstrated. In luminal-like breast cancer, tumor and nontumor tissue repertoires resembled each other significantly more than in basal-like breast cancer.

Of note for this clonotype: The antigen this receptor binds is unknown. Per-base qualities were not stored, and no clone one base away is much larger.

The run used an Illumina HiSeq 2000. Multiplex PCR amplification was used to build the TCR beta chain libraries. The amplified TCR beta chain products were analyzed by high-throughput sequencing. TCRdb redid the processing of the public reads, applying fastp at Q25 and MiXCR, and retained in-frame beta chains. Duplicate CDR3 protein sequences are folded into a single record with the most common DNA and genes. The sample records roughly 80,000 distinct CDR3 sequences, roughly a fifth of which are singletons. The ten largest clones add up to 2% to 2.5% of the sample. The lymph node samples were taken from the axillary draining lymph nodes of breast cancer patients. Spanning cysteine to phenylalanine, the CDR3 consists of 15 amino acids. Solely the CDR3 DNA is kept, with 45 bases framed from the first base. The germline ends are 13 bases apart after V is trimmed by 0 bases and J by 3 bases. The germline V gene encodes CDR1 DFQATT and CDR2 SNEGSKA (reference sequence).

The chain joins TRBV20-1 to TRBJ2-3, and perhaps TRBD2 as D gene, on 6 matching bases. This TCR came from a female donor with breast cancer. Some clones in this sample may be carry-over from other donors' samples. What was sequenced was axillary lymph node tissue. The CDR3 amino acid sequence is: CSARDGRRHTDTQYF. The nucleotides are TGCAGTGCTAGAGATGGGAGGAGGCATACAGATACGCAGTATTTT.